The 8 T cell receptor beta chains below all came from one sample that was sequenced in a study of response to subunit inactivated influenza vaccine. TCRdb fed the RT-PCR reads into MiXCR, producing one record per CDR3 protein. The sample lists hundreds of thousands of distinct CDR3 sequences; around 25% were seen once. The sequences come from CD4+ T cells sorted from PBMCs, collected less than 6 days after vaccination. The origin of the receptors is a man aged 50 to 59 who received an inactivated influenza vaccine.

The chain uses TRBV6-2 or TRBV6-3 and TRBJ2-4; no definite D call. There are 13 residues in the CDR3. Germline CDR1 is MNHEY and CDR2 is SVGEGT. The V end lost 5 bases, the J end lost 5 bases, and 10 bases lay between the germline ends. The CDR3: CASSHPAENIQYF. The DNA of the CDR3 is TGTGCCAGCAGTCACCCCGCTGAAAACATTCAGTACTTC.

This clonotype appeared many times. This chain connects TRBV2 to TRBJ1-5; TRBD1 matches 10 bases. In germline, CDR1 is SNHLY, CDR2 FYNNEI. CDR3 length: 13 amino acids. J was trimmed by 9 bases and V by 7 bases; bases with no gene match: 6. CDR3 protein: CASNRDRGLPQHF. The CDR3, as DNA: TGTGCCAGCAATCGGGACAGGGGTCTGCCCCAGCATTTT. Filled out from reference TRBV2 and TRBJ1-5, the complete variable domain reads EPEVTQTPSHQVTQMGQEVILRCVPISNHLYFYWYRQILGQKVEFLVSFYNNEISEKSEIFDDQFSVERPDGSNFTLKIRSTKLEDSAMYFCASNRDRGLPQHFGDGTRLSIL.

The rearrangement uses TRBV11-2 and TRBJ2-5, with TRBD2 matching over 14 bases. CDR1 is SGHAT and CDR2 is FQNNGV in the germline V gene. Trimming at V came to 5 bases and at J to 5 bases, leaving 7 bases not matched to a gene. CDR3 size: 16 residues. The CDR3 loop is CASSDMGLAGVETQYF. As DNA, the CDR3 is TGTGCCAGCAGCGATATGGGACTAGCGGGGGTGGAGACCCAGTACTTC.

This clonotype was observed a handful of times. The chain is built from TRBV28 and TRBJ2-7; perhaps TRBD1 as D (6 bases). The CDR3 runs to 16 residues. Germline assignment: CDR1 MDHEN and CDR2 SYDVKM. The V gene lost 6 bases and the J gene lost 2 bases, with 20 bases spanning the gap. This CDR3 is CASSFGTNLATYEQYF. The CDR3 DNA reads as TGTGCCAGCAGCTTCGGGACAAACCTGGCCACCTACGAGCAGTACTTC.

This clonotype was observed a handful of times. The rearrangement links TRBV18 to TRBJ2-1, with 9 bases identical to TRBD2. Germline-derived CDR1 and CDR2 are KGHSH and LQKENI. J was trimmed by 4 bases and V by 8 bases; bases with no gene match: 6. This CDR3 has 14 residues. The CDR3 DNA follows: TGTGCCAGCGCCCCCCTAGCGGGGTACAATGAGCAGTTCTTC. It translates to CASAPLAGYNEQFF.

The CDR3 loop reads CASSLDGVGRETQYF. The CDR3 region has the DNA TGTGCCAGCAGCTTAGACGGGGTGGGTCGAGAGACCCAGTACTTC. The V gene is TRBV7-2, the J gene TRBJ2-5; maybe TRBD2 (5 bases). CDR1 is SGHTA, CDR2 FQGNSA, per germline. V was shortened by 1 base and J by 4 bases, with 13 bases between the two germline ends. The CDR3 runs 15 residues.

This clonotype was picked up a small number of times. This CDR3 is CASSVVGTSGYSYNEQFF. CDR3 nucleotide sequence: TGTGCCAGCAGCGTAGTGGGGACTAGCGGATACTCCTACAATGAGCAGTTCTTC. The chain combines TRBV9 with TRBJ2-1; 11 nucleotides agree with TRBD2. Trimming removed 0 bases from V and 0 bases from J; junction bases left unmatched: 5. In germline, CDR1 is SGDLS, CDR2 YYNGEE. The CDR3 contains 18 residues.

This clonotype was observed a handful of times. V and J are TRBV9 and TRBJ2-1; TRBD1 might be the D (5 bases). This CDR3 spans 16 amino acids. Trimming removed 3 bases at V and 0 bases at J, with 13 bases between. Germline V gives CDR1 SGDLS, CDR2 YYNGEE. The CDR3 DNA sequence: TGTGCCAGCAGCGCCTACCACAGGACCTCCTACAATGAGCAGTTCTTC. This gives the protein CASSAYHRTSYNEQFF.